The entry below gives a single T cell receptor (beta chain) sequence along with its context. The antigen is undetermined. Sampled while nominally healthy, donors likely had unrecorded immune exposures. The source of the sample is a study of cytomegalovirus exposure and HLA in healthy donors. The PCR had 60 Vbeta and 13 Jbeta primers. TCRdb's table, derived via immunoSEQ multiplex PCR, lists solely in-frame clones and lacks some. This sample has 100,000 or so clones, with 81% found just once. Germline values: CDR1 MNHNS, CDR2 SASEGT. The CDR3 is 15 amino acids. Deletions cut 0 bases from V and 4 bases from J, with 12 bases between. The study, taken as a whole, reports: The productive fraction for most TCR beta V segments was about 87% or about 30% in an earlier analysis. The authors listed around 150 TCR beta chains as cytomegalovirus-associated.

This clonotype originated in a man aged 35 to 55 in good health and CMV-seronegative. Sequencing input: PBMCs. The rearrangement joins TRBV6-1 to TRBJ1-2; the D gene is possibly TRBD1 (5 bases). The CDR3 sequence: CASSEAGAQSYGYTF. In DNA, the CDR3 is TGTGCCAGCAGTGAAGCAGGGGCGCAGAGCTATGGCTACACCTTC.